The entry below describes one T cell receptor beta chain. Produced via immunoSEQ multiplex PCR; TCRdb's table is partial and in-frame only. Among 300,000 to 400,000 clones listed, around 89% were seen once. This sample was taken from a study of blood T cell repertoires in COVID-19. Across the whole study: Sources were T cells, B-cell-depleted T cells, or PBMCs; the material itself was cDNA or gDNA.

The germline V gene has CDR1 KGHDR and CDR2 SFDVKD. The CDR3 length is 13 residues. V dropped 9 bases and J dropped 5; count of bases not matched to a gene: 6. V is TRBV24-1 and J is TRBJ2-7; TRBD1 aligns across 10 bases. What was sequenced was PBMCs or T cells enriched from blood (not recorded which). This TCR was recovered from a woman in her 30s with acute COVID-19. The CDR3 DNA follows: TGTGCCACCCAAAAGACAGGGGGCCACGAGCAGTACTTC. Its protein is CATQKTGGHEQYF.